The 12 T cell receptor beta chains below all came from one sample that was sequenced in a study of blood T cell repertoires in COVID-19. Assay: immunoSEQ multiplex PCR; the TCRdb copy retains only in-frame clones and omits some. In the table there are roughly 80,000 clones, roughly 84% of which are singletons. The sequencing input was peripheral blood. The receptors here all came from a human donor in a cohort sampled during active COVID-19.

The chain employs TRBV9 and TRBJ1-4, with D tentatively TRBD1 (5 bases). The V end lost 0 bases, the J end lost 8 bases, and 14 bases lay between the germline ends. The CDR3 loop spans 15 amino acids. The germline CDR1 and CDR2 sequences are SGDLS and YYNGEE. The CDR3 reads CASSVGIRAGEKLFF. CDR3 DNA: TGTGCCAGCAGCGTAGGAATCAGGGCAGGGGAAAAACTGTTTTTT.

The chain links TRBV9 to TRBJ2-7; D is unresolved. The V and J ends lost 3 bases and 2 bases respectively, with 9 bases between them. The CDR3 runs 13 residues. CDR1 and CDR2 (germline): SGDLS, YYNGEE. The CDR3 DNA follows: TGTGCCAGCAGCGGTGGGCTGACCTACGAGCAGTACTTC. Protein product: CASSGGLTYEQYF.

The chain links TRBV15 to TRBJ2-1; TRBD2 aligns across 13 bases. V lost 0 bases and J lost 5; bases outside the gene matches: 7. The CDR3 extends over 18 amino acids. CDR1 is LNHNV, CDR2 YYDKDF, per germline (reference sequence). The CDR3 loop reads CATSRDRLAGGTNNEQFF. In DNA form, the CDR3 reads TGTGCCACCAGCAGAGATAGACTAGCGGGGGGTACTAACAATGAGCAGTTCTTC.

This clone was recorded once. The chain uses TRBV7-3 and TRBJ2-1; 13 bases agree with TRBD2. Germline V lookup: CDR1 SGHTA, CDR2 FQGTGA. This CDR3 region has 16 residues. V was clipped by 5 bases and J by 5 bases; unmatched bases: 6. CDR3 protein: CASSTGLAGSNNEQFF. CDR3 coding DNA: TGTGCCAGCAGCACGGGACTAGCGGGGTCAAACAATGAGCAGTTCTTC.

The chain has TRBV2 and TRBJ2-1; no reliable D call. Trimming shortened V by 5 bases and J by 8 bases, and 7 bases separated the two germline ends. Per the germline V gene, CDR1 is SNHLY and CDR2 is FYNNEI. The CDR3 has 11 residues. CDR3 nucleotide sequence: TGTGCCAGCAGTCCTACAGATGAGCAGTTCTTC. Translated, it gives CASSPTDEQFF.

This clone has a handful of counts. The rearrangement joins TRBV19 to TRBJ1-4; maybe TRBD1 (6 bases). Germline CDR1 LNHDA, CDR2 SQIVND (reference sequence). The V end was cut by 5 bases, the J end by 8 bases, with 15 bases between. CDR3 size: 14 residues. The CDR3 sequence is CASSRQVVGEKLFF. The CDR3 DNA follows: TGTGCCAGTAGTCGACAGGTGGTCGGCGAAAAACTGTTTTTT. The full variable domain, in which reference TRBV19 and TRBJ1-4 provide the parts outside the CDR3, is DGGITQSPKYLFRKEGQNVTLSCEQNLNHDAMYWYRQDPGQGLRLIYYSQIVNDFQKGDIAEGYSVSREKKESFPLTVTSAQKNPTAFYLCASSRQVVGEKLFFGSGTQLSVL.

The sample holds one count of this clone. The chain recombines TRBV10-1 with TRBJ2-3; 9 nucleotides match TRBD1. The V segment lost 4 bases and the J segment 2 bases; nucleotides outside the gene matches: 7. Germline V gene sequence: CDR1 WNHNN, CDR2 SYGVQD (reference sequence). This CDR3 is 16 amino acids long. In nucleotides, the CDR3 is TGCGCCAGCAGTGGCCAAAGGGACAGGGTCACAGATACGCAGTATTTT. Translated: CASSGQRDRVTDTQYF.

The chain is built from TRBV11-2 and TRBJ2-3; 9 bases agree with TRBD2. CDR1 and CDR2 (germline): SGHAT, FQNNGV. This CDR3 region has 17 residues. V lost 7 bases, J lost 3 bases, and 14 bases stayed unmatched. The CDR3 DNA follows: TGTGCCAGCACCCTGAGATTGCGGGGGGGCCTTACAGATACGCAGTATTTT. Protein: CASTLRLRGGLTDTQYF.

The chain uses TRBV5-6 and TRBJ2-1, with D possibly matching TRBD2 (5 bases). V was shortened by 4 bases and J by 11 bases, with 13 bases between the two germline ends. CDR1 SGHDT and CDR2 YYEEEE come from the germline V gene. CDR3 length: 12 amino acids. The DNA of the CDR3 is TGTGCCAGCAGCACCGGACTCACCCAGCAGTTCTTC. This sequence encodes CASSTGLTQQFF.

V is TRBV5-1 and J is TRBJ2-2; perhaps TRBD1 as D (7 bases). Germline assignment: CDR1 SGHRS and CDR2 YFSETQ. Trimming left V 4 bases short and J 2 bases short, with 15 bases between. The CDR3 runs to 16 residues. The CDR3 region is CASSIRGTDNTGELFF. The DNA for the CDR3 is TGCGCCAGCAGCATCCGCGGGACAGACAACACCGGGGAGCTGTTTTTT.

The chain links TRBV7-6 to TRBJ2-2; 8 bases align to TRBD2. V shed 5 bases and J 4 bases; nucleotides not matched to a gene: 6. Germline assignment: CDR1 SGHVS and CDR2 FNYEAQ. The CDR3 has 15 residues. In nucleotides, the CDR3 is TGTGCCAGCAGCCAGGCGGGAGGAAGCACCGGGGAGCTGTTTTTT. This sequence encodes CASSQAGGSTGELFF.

The V call is TRBV9, the J call TRBJ1-1; possibly TRBD1 for D (6 bases). CDR1 and CDR2 (germline): SGDLS, YYNGEE. V shed 0 bases and J shed 0 bases, with 12 bases lying between them. The length of the CDR3 is 16 residues. Here the CDR3 reads CASSVAGGSMNTEAFF. DNA of the CDR3: TGTGCCAGCAGCGTAGCGGGGGGCTCAATGAACACTGAAGCTTTCTTT.